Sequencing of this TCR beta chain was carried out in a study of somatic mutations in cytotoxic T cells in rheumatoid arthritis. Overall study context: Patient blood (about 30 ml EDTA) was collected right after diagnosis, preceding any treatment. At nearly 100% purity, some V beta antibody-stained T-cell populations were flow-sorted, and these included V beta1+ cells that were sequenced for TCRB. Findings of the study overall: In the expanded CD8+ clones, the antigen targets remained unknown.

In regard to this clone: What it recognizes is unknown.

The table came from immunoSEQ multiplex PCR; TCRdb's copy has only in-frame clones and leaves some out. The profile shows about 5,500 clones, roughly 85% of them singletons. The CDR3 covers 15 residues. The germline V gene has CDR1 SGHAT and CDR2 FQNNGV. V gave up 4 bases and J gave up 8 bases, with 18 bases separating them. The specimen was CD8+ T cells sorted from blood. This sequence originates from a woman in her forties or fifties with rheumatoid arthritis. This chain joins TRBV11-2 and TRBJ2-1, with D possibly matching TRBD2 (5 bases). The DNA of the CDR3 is TGTGCCAGCAGCTGGAGCTCCGGGGTCTTGGATGAGCAGTTCTTC. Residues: CASSWSSGVLDEQFF.